This passage covers 14 T cell receptor beta chains from one sample sequenced in a study of naive and memory T cell subsets. Study-level results: Naive repertoires, especially CD8, held a few larger clonotypes, possibly memory cells re-expressing CD45RA.

These receptors' antigens are unknown. An equimolar mix of two oligonucleotides served as the beta constant-region primer for TRBC1 and TRBC2. The ligated cDNA underwent four PCR rounds using SP2 and nested alpha and beta constant-region primers. One entry per CDR3 protein results from TCRdb running MiXCR on the UMI-ligation and nested PCR reads. The data hold roughly 92,000 distinct CDR3 sequences, with 11% observed a single time. Material for sequencing was naive CD4+ T cells from blood. The origin of the receptors is a human donor in good health.

In its sample, this clonotype was seen many times. The V gene is TRBV7-9, the J gene TRBJ1-5; D remains unclear. The V and J ends lost 1 base and 3 bases respectively, with 7 bases between them. The CDR3 loop spans 14 amino acids. Germline V gene sequence: CDR1 SEHNR, CDR2 FQNEAQ (reference sequence). The CDR3 protein is CASSLGTVNQPQHF. For the CDR3, the DNA is TGTGCCAGCAGCTTAGGAACAGTCAATCAGCCCCAGCATTTT.

This chain uses TRBV19 with TRBJ2-2; D possibly corresponds to TRBD2 (5 bases). V lost 10 bases and J 1 base, leaving 10 bases between the germline ends. CDR3 length equals 13 residues. Per germline, CDR1 LNHDA and CDR2 SQIVND (reference sequence). This CDR3 reads CATRRVNTGELFF. The CDR3 region has the DNA TGTGCCACGAGGCGGGTGAACACCGGGGAGCTGTTTTTT.

This clonotype turned up a few times. CDR3 nucleotides: TGCAGCGTCTTAAGGACAGGGGGCGGGGAGCTGTTTTTT. This gives the protein CSVLRTGGGELFF. V is TRBV29-1 and J is TRBJ2-2; 10 bases fit TRBD1. The CDR3 is 13 amino acids. Germline V gene lookup returns CDR1 SQVTM and CDR2 ANQGSEA. The V segment lost 6 bases and the J segment 7 bases; nucleotides outside the gene matches: 5.

A few counts support this clonotype. This chain links TRBV7-9 with TRBJ1-1; D unclear. CDR1 is SEHNR, CDR2 FQNEAQ, per germline (reference sequence). CDR3 length: 13 residues. Trimming took 2 bases from V and 4 from J, leaving 8 bases between them. DNA for the CDR3: TGTGCCAGCAGCTTAAGTCAGTTCACTGAAGCTTTCTTT. Translation: CASSLSQFTEAFF.

This clonotype was detected only a few times. The chain uses TRBV12-3 or TRBV12-4 and TRBJ2-5, with 8 positions matching TRBD2. The length of the CDR3 is 20 residues. J was trimmed by 2 bases and V by 6 bases; bases with no gene match: 23. CDR3 in amino acids: CASRVGLGGEADNSQETQYF. The DNA for the CDR3 is TGTGCCAGCAGAGTTGGCCTCGGGGGGGAGGCTGACAATAGTCAAGAGACCCAGTACTTC.

The rearrangement joins TRBV18 to TRBJ2-7; D may be TRBD1 or TRBD2 (5 bases each). Germline values: CDR1 KGHSH, CDR2 LQKENI. The V and J ends lost 3 bases and 12 bases respectively, with 18 bases between them. The CDR3 has 13 amino acids. In DNA form, the CDR3 reads TGTGCCAGCTCACCCCCTCCGGGGCTCCTCCCGTACTTC. This translates into CASSPPPGLLPYF.

Ten or more counts support this clonotype. The CDR3 DNA reads TGTGCCAGCAGTTGGGGGGTTAACACCGGGGAGCTGTTTTTT. The encoded protein is CASSWGVNTGELFF. This chain links TRBV12-3 or TRBV12-4 with TRBJ2-2; TRBD2 might be the D (6 bases). CDR3 length: 14 residues. V was trimmed by 4 bases and J by 2 bases, leaving 8 bases between them.

This clonotype was observed a handful of times. The chain employs TRBV2 and TRBJ1-3; D call uncertain. V was clipped by 9 bases and J by 0 bases, with 9 bases between them. Looked up from germline, CDR1 is SNHLY and CDR2 is FYNNEI. CDR3 size: 13 residues. The CDR3 bases are TGTGCCAGGAGACGGAGCTCTGGAAACACCATATATTTT. Protein sequence: CARRRSSGNTIYF.

This chain connects TRBV12-3 or TRBV12-4 to TRBJ2-3, with TRBD2 matching over 15 bases. This CDR3 region has 13 residues. V lost 8 bases, J lost 6 bases, and 0 bases stayed unmatched. CDR3 nucleotide sequence: TGTGCCAGCGGACTAGCGGGAGGGGATACGCAGTATTTT. This encodes CASGLAGGDTQYF.

The chain employs TRBV7-2 and TRBJ1-2; D is unresolved. The CDR3 length is 18 residues. Germline values: CDR1 SGHTA, CDR2 FQGNSA. Trimming removed 0 bases from V and 3 bases from J, with 20 bases in between. The CDR3 nucleotides read TGTGCCAGCAGCTTAGCGGTAGGGATCCGCCTTATGGACTATGGCTACACCTTC. As protein: CASSLAVGIRLMDYGYTF.

This clonotype appeared a few times. The gene calls are TRBV4-3 and TRBJ2-4; a weak D match, TRBD1 (5 bases). Trimming pared 0 bases from V and 0 bases from J, leaving 6 bases between. CDR1 LGHNA and CDR2 YSLEER come from the germline V gene. The CDR3 contains 15 residues. Written as DNA, the CDR3 is TGCGCCAGCAGCCAAGATAGGGGAGCCAAAAACATTCAGTACTTC. This encodes CASSQDRGAKNIQYF.

In this sample, this clonotype turned up a few times. The chain combines TRBV2 with TRBJ2-7; a weak D match, TRBD2 (5 bases). The germline V gene has CDR1 SNHLY and CDR2 FYNNEI. The CDR3 is made up of 15 amino acids. V lost 4 bases and J lost 3, with 16 bases in between. CDR3 region: CASSALYGGLYEQYF. CDR3 nucleotide sequence: TGTGCCAGCAGTGCATTGTATGGCGGACTCTACGAGCAGTACTTC.

This clonotype has a handful of counts. The chain combines TRBV7-3 with TRBJ2-7; TRBD2 agrees at 9 bases. The V gene's germline CDR1 is SGHTA and CDR2 FQGTGA. This CDR3 has 15 residues. After removal of 5 bases from V and 3 bases from J, the junction contained 8 bases not matched to a gene. The CDR3 nucleotides are TGTGCCAGCAGCCCAAGTGGGACTAGCAGCTACGAGCAGTACTTC. This codes for CASSPSGTSSYEQYF.

This clonotype was observed a few times. The rearrangement uses TRBV2 and TRBJ1-1; 10 bases map to TRBD1. Germline loops: CDR1 SNHLY, CDR2 FYNNEI. The CDR3 spans 13 residues. Trimming cost V 7 bases and J 7 bases; bases outside gene matches: 6. The CDR3 region is CASTGTGAIEAFF. Here the CDR3 DNA reads TGTGCCAGCACCGGGACAGGGGCTATTGAAGCTTTCTTT.